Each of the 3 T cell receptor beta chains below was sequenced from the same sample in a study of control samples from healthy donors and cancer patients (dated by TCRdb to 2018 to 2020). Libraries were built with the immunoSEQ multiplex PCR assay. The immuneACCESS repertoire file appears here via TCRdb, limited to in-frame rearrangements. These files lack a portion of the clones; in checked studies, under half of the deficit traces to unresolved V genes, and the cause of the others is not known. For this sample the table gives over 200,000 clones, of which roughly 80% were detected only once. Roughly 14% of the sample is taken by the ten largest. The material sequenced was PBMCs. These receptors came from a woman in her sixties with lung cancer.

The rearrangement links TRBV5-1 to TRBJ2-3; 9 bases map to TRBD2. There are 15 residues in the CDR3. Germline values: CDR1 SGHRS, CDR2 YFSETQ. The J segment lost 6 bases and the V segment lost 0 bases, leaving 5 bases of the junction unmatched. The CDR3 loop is CASSLGSGGGDTQYF. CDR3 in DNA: TGCGCCAGCAGCTTGGGTAGCGGGGGAGGGGATACGCAGTATTTT.

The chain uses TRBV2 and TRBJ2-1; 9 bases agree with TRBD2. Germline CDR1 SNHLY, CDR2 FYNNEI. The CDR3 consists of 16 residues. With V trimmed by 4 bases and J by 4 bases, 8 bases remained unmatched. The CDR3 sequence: CASSVEAGGTYNEQFF. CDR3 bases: TGTGCCAGCAGTGTAGAAGCGGGGGGCACTTACAATGAGCAGTTCTTC.

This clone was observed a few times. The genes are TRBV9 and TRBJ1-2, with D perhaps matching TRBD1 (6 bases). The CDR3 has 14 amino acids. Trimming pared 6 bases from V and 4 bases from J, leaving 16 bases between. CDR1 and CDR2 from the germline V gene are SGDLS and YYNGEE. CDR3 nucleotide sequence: TGTGCCAGCACAAGCCTAACAGGGTCCTATGGCTACACCTTC. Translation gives CASTSLTGSYGYTF.